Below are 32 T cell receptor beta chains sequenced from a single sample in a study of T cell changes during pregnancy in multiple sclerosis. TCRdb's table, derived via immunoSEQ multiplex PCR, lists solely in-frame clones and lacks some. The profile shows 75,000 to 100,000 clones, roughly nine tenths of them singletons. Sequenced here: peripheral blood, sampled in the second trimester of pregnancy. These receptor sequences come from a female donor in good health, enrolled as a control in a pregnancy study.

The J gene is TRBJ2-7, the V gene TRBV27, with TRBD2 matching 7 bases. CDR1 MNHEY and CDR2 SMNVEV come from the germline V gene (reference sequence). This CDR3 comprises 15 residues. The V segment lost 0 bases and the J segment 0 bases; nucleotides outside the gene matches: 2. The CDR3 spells CASSLSGGISYEQYF. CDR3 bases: TGTGCCAGCAGTTTATCGGGGGGGATCTCCTACGAGCAGTACTTC.

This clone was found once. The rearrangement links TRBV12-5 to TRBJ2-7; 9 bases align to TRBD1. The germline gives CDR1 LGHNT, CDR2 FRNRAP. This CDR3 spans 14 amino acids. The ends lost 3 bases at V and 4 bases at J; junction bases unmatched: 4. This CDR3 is CASGFRDRAYEQYF. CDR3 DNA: TGTGCTAGTGGTTTCCGGGACAGGGCATACGAGCAGTACTTC.

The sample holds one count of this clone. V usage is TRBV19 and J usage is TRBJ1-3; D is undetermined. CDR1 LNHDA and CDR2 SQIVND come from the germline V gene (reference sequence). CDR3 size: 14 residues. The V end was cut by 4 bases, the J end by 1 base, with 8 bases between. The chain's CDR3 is CASSRSGSGNTIYF. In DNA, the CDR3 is TGTGCCAGTAGTAGGTCAGGTTCTGGAAACACCATATATTTT.

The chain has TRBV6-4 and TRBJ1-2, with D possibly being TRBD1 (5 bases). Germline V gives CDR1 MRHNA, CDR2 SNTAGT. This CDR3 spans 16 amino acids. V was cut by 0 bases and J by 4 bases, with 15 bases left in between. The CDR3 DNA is TGTGCCAGCAGTGACTCTTGGGTTGCAGGGTCCTATGGCTACACCTTC. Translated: CASSDSWVAGSYGYTF.

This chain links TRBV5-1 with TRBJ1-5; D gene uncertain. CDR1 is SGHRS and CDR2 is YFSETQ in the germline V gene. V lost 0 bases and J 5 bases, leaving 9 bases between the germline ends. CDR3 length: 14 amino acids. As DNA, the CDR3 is TGCGCCAGCAGCTTGGGACTACGGGATCAGCCCCAGCATTTT. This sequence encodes CASSLGLRDQPQHF.

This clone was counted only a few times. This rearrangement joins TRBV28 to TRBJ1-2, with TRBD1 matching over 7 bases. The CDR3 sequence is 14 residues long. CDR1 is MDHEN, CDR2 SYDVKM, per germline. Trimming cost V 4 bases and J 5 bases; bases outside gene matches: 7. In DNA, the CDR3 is TGTGCCAGCAGTTCGGGACAGATGGGGTATGGCTACACCTTC. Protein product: CASSSGQMGYGYTF.

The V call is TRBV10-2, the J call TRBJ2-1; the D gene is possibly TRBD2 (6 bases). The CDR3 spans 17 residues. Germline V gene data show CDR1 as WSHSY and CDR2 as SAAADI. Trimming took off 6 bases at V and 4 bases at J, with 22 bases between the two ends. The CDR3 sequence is CASSPGGTLYLYNEQFF. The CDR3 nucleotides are TGCGCCAGCAGCCCTGGGGGGACCCTCTATTTATACAATGAGCAGTTCTTC.

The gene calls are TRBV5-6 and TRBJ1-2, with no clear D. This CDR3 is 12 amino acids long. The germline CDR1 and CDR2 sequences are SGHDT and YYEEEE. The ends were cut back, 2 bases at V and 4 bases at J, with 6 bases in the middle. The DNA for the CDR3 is TGTGCCAGCAGCTTAATCCGCTATGGCTACACCTTC. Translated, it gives CASSLIRYGYTF.

The CDR3 protein is CASRGDRMNTEAFF. The CDR3 nucleotides are TGTGCCAGTAGGGGGGACAGGATGAACACTGAAGCTTTCTTT. V is TRBV19 and J is TRBJ1-1; 8 nucleotides match TRBD1. The CDR3 has 14 amino acids. The trim removed 6 bases at V and 0 bases at J, leaving 3 bases unmatched. Germline V CDR1 and CDR2: LNHDA, SQIVND (reference sequence).

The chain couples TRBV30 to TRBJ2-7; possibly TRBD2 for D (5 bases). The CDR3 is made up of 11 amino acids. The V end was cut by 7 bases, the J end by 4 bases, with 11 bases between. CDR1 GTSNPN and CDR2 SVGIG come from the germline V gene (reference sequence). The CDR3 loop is CASRPGYEQYF. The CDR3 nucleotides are TGTGCCTCCCGACCGGGGTACGAGCAGTACTTC.

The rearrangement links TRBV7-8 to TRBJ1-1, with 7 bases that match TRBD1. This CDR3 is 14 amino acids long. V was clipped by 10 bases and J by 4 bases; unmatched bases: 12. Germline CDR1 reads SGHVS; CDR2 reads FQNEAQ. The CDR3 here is CAILQGLEGTEAFF. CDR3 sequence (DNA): TGTGCCATCCTACAGGGGTTGGAAGGCACTGAAGCTTTCTTT.

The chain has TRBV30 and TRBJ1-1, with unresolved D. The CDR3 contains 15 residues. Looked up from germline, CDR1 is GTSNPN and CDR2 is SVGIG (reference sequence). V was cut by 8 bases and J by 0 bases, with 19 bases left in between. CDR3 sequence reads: CARSRPGFVNTEAFF. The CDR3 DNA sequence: TGTGCCCGTTCCCGGCCGGGTTTCGTGAACACTGAAGCTTTCTTT.

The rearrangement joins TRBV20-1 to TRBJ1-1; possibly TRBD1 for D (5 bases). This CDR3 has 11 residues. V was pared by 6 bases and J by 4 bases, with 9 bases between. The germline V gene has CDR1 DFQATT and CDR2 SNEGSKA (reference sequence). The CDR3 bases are TGCAGTGCCGGGGGGGGCACTGAAGCTTTCTTT. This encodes CSAGGGTEAFF.

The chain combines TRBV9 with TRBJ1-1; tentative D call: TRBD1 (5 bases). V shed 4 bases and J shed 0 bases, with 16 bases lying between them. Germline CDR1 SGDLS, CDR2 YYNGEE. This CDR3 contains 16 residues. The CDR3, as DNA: TGTGCCAGCAGCCCGTTTCTGGGGACTTTGAACACTGAAGCTTTCTTT. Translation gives CASSPFLGTLNTEAFF. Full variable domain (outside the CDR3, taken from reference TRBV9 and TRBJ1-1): DSGVTQTPKHLITATGQRVTLRCSPRSGDLSVYWYQQSLDQGLQFLIQYYNGEERAKGNILERFSAQQFPDLHSELNLSSLELGDSALYFCASSPFLGTLNTEAFFGQGTRLTVV.

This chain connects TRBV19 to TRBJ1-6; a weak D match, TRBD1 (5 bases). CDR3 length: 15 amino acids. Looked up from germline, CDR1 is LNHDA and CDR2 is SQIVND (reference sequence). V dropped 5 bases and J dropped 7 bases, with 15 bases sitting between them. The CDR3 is CASSALEGPNSPLHF. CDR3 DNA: TGTGCCAGTAGTGCCTTGGAGGGGCCCAATTCACCCCTCCACTTT.

The CDR3 spells CASSLGPVSSYEQYF. CDR3 DNA: TGTGCCAGCAGCTTGGGTCCGGTAAGCTCCTACGAGCAGTACTTC. V gene TRBV5-6 combines with J gene TRBJ2-7; D not certain. The CDR3 sequence is 15 residues long. The V end lost 0 bases, the J end lost 0 bases, and 10 bases lay between the germline ends. Germline lookup yields CDR1 SGHDT and CDR2 YYEEEE.

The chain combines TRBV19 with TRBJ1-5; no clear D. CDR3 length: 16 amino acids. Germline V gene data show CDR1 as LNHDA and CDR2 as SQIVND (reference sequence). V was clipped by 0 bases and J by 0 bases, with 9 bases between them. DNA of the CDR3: TGTGCCAGTAGTATAGATCATCACATTAGCAATCAGCCCCAGCATTTT. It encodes CASSIDHHISNQPQHF.

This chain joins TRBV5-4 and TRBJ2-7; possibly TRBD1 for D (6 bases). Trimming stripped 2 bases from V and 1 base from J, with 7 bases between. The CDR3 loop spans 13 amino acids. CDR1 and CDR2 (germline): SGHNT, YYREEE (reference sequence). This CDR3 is CASSLQGSYEQYF. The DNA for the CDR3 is TGTGCCAGCAGCTTACAGGGTTCCTACGAGCAGTACTTC.

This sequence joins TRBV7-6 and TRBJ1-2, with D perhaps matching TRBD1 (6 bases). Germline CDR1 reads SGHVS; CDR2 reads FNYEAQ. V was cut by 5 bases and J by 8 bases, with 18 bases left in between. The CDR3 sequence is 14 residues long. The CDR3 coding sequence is TGTGCCAGCAGCCCCACTACAGGGTTGAGCGGCTACACCTTC. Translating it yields CASSPTTGLSGYTF.

The CDR3 sequence: CASSNTNTEAFF. The CDR3 nucleotides are TGTGCCAGCAGTAACACGAACACTGAAGCTTTCTTT. The rearrangement links TRBV6-4 to TRBJ1-1; D call uncertain. The CDR3 length is 12 residues. V lost 5 bases, J lost 1 base, and 5 bases lay in between. Per germline, CDR1 MRHNA and CDR2 SNTAGT.

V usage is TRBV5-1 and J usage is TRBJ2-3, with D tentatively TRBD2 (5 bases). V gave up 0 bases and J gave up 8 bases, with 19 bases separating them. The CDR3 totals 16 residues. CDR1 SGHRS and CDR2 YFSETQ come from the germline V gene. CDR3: CASSLELVKEAGTQYF. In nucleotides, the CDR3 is TGCGCCAGCAGCTTGGAACTAGTTAAGGAGGCAGGTACGCAGTATTTT.

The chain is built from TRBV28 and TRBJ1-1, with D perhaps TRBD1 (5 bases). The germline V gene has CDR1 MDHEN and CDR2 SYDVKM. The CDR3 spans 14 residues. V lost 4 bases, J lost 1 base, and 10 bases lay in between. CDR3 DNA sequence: TGTGCCAGCAGTTCCCTAACAGGGAACACTGAAGCTTTCTTT. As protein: CASSSLTGNTEAFF.

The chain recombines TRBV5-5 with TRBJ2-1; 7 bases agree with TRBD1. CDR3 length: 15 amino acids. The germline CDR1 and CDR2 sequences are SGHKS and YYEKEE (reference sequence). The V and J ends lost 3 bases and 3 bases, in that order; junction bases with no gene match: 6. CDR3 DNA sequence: TGTGCCAGCAGCTCCAGGGGGTCCTACTACAATGAGCAGTTCTTC. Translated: CASSSRGSYYNEQFF.

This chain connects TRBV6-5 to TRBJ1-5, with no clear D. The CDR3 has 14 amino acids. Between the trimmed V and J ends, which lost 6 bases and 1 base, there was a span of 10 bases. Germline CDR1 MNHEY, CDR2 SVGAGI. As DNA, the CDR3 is TGTGCCAGCAGCTCCCGAGGCAGCAATCAGCCCCAGCATTTT. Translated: CASSSRGSNQPQHF.

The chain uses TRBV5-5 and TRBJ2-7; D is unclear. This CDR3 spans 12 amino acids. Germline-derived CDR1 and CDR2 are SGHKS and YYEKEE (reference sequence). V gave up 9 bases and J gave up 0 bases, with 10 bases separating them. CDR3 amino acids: CATRNSSYEQYF. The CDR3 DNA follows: TGTGCCACCCGGAACAGCTCCTACGAGCAGTACTTC. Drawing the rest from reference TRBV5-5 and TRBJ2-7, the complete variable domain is DAGVTQSPTHLIKTRGQQVTLRCSPISGHKSVSWYQQVLGQGPQFIFQYYEKEERGRGNFPDRFSARQFPNYSSELNVNALLLGDSALYLCATRNSSYEQYFGPGTRLTVT.

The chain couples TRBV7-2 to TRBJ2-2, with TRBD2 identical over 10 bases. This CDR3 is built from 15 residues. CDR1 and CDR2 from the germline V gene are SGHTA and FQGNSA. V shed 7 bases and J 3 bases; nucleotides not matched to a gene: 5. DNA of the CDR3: TGTGCCAGCAACCCCCTAGCGGGGGACACCGGGGAGCTGTTTTTT. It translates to CASNPLAGDTGELFF.

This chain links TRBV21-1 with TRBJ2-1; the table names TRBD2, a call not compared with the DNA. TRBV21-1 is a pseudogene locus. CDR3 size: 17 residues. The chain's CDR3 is CASSAASGTRYGNEQFF. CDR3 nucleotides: TGTGCCAGCAGCGCCGCAAGCGGGACTAGGTATGGCAATGAGCAGTTCTTC.

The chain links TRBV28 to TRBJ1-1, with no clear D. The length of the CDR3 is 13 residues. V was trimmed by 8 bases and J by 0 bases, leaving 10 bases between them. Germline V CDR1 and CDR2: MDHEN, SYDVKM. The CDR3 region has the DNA TGTGCCAGCGTCCCGGCGGTGAACACTGAAGCTTTCTTT. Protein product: CASVPAVNTEAFF.

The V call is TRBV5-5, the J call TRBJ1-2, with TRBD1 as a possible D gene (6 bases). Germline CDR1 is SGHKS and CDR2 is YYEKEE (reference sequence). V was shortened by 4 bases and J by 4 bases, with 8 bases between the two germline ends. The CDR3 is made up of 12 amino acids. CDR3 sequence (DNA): TGTGCCAGCAGCCTGGACAGCTATGGCTACACCTTC. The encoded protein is CASSLDSYGYTF.

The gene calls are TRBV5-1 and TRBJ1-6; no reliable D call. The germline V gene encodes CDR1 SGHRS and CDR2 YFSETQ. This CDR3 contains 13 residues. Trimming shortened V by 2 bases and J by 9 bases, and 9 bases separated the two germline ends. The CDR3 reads CASSLSVTSPLHF. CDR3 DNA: TGCGCCAGCAGCTTATCGGTTACTTCACCCCTCCACTTT.

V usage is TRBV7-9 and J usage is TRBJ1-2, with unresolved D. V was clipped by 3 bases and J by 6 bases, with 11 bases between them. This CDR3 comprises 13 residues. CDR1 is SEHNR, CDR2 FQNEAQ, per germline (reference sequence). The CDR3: CASSFTSGHGYTF. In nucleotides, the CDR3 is TGTGCCAGCAGCTTCACAAGTGGCCATGGCTACACCTTC.

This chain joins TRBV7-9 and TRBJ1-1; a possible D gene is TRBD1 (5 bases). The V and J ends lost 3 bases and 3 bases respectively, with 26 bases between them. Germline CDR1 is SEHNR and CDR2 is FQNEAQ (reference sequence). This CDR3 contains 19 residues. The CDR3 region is CASSFPKGRLRVADTEAFF. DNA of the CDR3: TGTGCCAGCAGCTTTCCAAAGGGGCGATTAAGGGTCGCGGACACTGAAGCTTTCTTT. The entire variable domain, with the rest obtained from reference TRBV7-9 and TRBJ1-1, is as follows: DTGVSQNPRHKITKRGQNVTFRCDPISEHNRLYWYRQTLGQGPEFLTYFQNEAQLEKSRLLSDRFSAERPKGSFSTLEIQRTEQGDSAMYLCASSFPKGRLRVADTEAFFGQGTRLTVV.